These 23 T cell receptor beta chains were all obtained from the same sample, sequenced in a study of shared clonotypes between healthy human individuals. TCRdb's copy holds only in-frame clones and misses some; the assay was immunoSEQ multiplex PCR. There are more than 400,000 clones in the sample; more than 65% occur only once, and about an eighth lies in the top ten. Sequenced input: PBMCs. All receptors derive from a woman between 40 and 50 years old in good health. Some clones in this sample may be carry-over from other donors' samples.

This sequence joins TRBV27 and TRBJ1-4, with 8 positions matching TRBD1. Germline V CDR1 and CDR2: MNHEY, SMNVEV (reference sequence). The J segment lost 12 bases and the V segment lost 8 bases, leaving 8 bases of the junction unmatched. The CDR3 is 12 amino acids. This CDR3 is CASCSGGGELFF. CDR3 coding DNA: TGTGCCAGCTGCTCAGGGGGCGGGGAACTGTTTTTT.

The rearrangement joins TRBV30 to TRBJ2-2; 12 bases match TRBD2. Germline-derived CDR1 and CDR2 are GTSNPN and SVGIG (reference sequence). The ends lost 8 bases at V and 7 bases at J; junction bases unmatched: 11. The CDR3 runs 15 residues. CDR3 nucleotide sequence: TGTGCCGGAGCTAGCGGGAGGGCCGGTATCGGGGAGCTGTTTTTT. It yields the protein CAGASGRAGIGELFF.

The V call is TRBV5-1, the J call TRBJ2-1; D possibly uses TRBD1 or TRBD2 (5 bases each). The V gene lost 3 bases and the J gene lost 7 bases, with 14 bases spanning the gap. The germline gives CDR1 SGHRS, CDR2 YFSETQ. The CDR3 totals 14 residues. The CDR3 spells CASSYTGARNEQFF. The CDR3 nucleotides read TGCGCCAGCAGCTACACCGGGGCGAGGAATGAGCAGTTCTTC. The full variable domain, completed using reference TRBV5-1 and TRBJ2-1, is KAGVTQTPRYLIKTRGQQVTLSCSPISGHRSVSWYQQTPGQGLQFLFEYFSETQRNKGNFPGRFSGRQFSNSRSEMNVSTLELGDSALYLCASSYTGARNEQFFGPGTRLTVL.

The genes are TRBV4-1 and TRBJ1-3, with D possibly TRBD1 on 5 matching bases. Germline V gene data show CDR1 as MGHRA and CDR2 as YSYEKL. The CDR3 runs 18 residues. With 0 bases removed from V and 4 bases from J, the gap between germline ends came to 19 bases. The CDR3: CASSQDSFGAPIGNTIYF. CDR3 bases: TGCGCCAGCAGCCAAGATTCTTTCGGGGCCCCCATCGGAAACACCATATATTTT.

The rearrangement joins TRBV30 to TRBJ2-2; 9 nucleotides line up with TRBD2. The CDR3 contains 16 residues. CDR1 GTSNPN and CDR2 SVGIG come from the germline V gene (reference sequence). V was clipped by 2 bases and J by 4 bases; unmatched bases: 8. The CDR3: CAWSTASGTLTGELFF. The CDR3 region has the DNA TGTGCCTGGAGTACGGCTAGCGGGACTCTCACCGGGGAGCTGTTTTTT.

This chain uses TRBV9 with TRBJ2-5; D is unresolved. This CDR3 has 15 amino acids. The V gene's germline CDR1 is SGDLS and CDR2 YYNGEE. The germline V and J ends were trimmed by 0 bases and 4 bases, with 13 bases remaining between them. CDR3 DNA: TGTGCCAGCAGCGTAGATGAAGGCGGAACAGAGACCCAGTACTTC. This codes for CASSVDEGGTETQYF.

This clone was counted between two and nine times. V and J are TRBV5-4 and TRBJ1-2; D gene ambiguous. Germline loops: CDR1 SGHNT, CDR2 YYREEE (reference sequence). Trimming took 3 bases from V and 7 from J, leaving 13 bases between them. The CDR3 loop spans 13 amino acids. The CDR3 protein is CASSSPRASGYTF. Here the CDR3 DNA reads TGTGCCAGCAGCTCACCAAGGGCCTCTGGCTACACCTTC.

The chain is built from TRBV6-5 and TRBJ1-2; possibly TRBD1 for D (5 bases). CDR3 size: 12 residues. Germline loops: CDR1 MNHEY, CDR2 SVGAGI. Trimming pared 6 bases from V and 5 bases from J, leaving 10 bases between. The CDR3 spells CASSPGLYGYTF. CDR3 in DNA: TGTGCCAGCAGCCCGGGACTGTATGGCTACACCTTC.

The chain employs TRBV27 and TRBJ2-1; the D is unclear. Germline V lookup: CDR1 MNHEY, CDR2 SMNVEV (reference sequence). Trimming cost V 1 base and J 6 bases, with 7 bases left between them. CDR3 length: 13 residues. The CDR3 reads CASSLWPANEQFF. The CDR3 DNA is TGTGCCAGCAGTTTATGGCCCGCCAATGAGCAGTTCTTC.

In DNA form, the CDR3 reads TGTGCCAGCAGCGTAGACCCATCATTTACAGGGGTGGACGGCTACACCTTC. Residues: CASSVDPSFTGVDGYTF. This chain links TRBV9 with TRBJ1-2; 7 bases match TRBD1. Germline V gene lookup returns CDR1 SGDLS and CDR2 YYNGEE. J was trimmed by 8 bases and V by 0 bases; bases with no gene match: 16. CDR3 length: 17 residues.

As regards this clone: One end of the junction is discordant with germline, which a read error may explain. The V and J genes are TRBV10-3 and TRBJ1-2, with a possible D match to TRBD1 (5 bases). Germline CDR1 ENHRY, CDR2 SYGVKD. The CDR3 consists of 14 residues. CDR3 nucleotide sequence: TGTGCCATCAGCGAGTGGGGGGTTAACTATGGCTACACCTTC. Protein product: CAISEWGVNYGYTF.

A remark on this clone: This is likely an artifact of a read error, given a far larger clone one base away. This chain joins TRBV2 and TRBJ1-1; 10 nucleotides agree with TRBD1. The V gene's germline CDR1 is SNHLY and CDR2 FYNNEI. The CDR3 has 13 amino acids. For the CDR3, the DNA is TGTGCCAGCGGTGAATTGGGACAGGGGATGGCTTTCTTT. Translating it yields CASGELGQGMAFF.

This clone was picked up a small number of times. The chain employs TRBV4-1 and TRBJ2-2, with TRBD1 identical over 10 bases. Unmatched junction bases numbered 5, after V lost 3 bases and J lost 4 bases. The CDR3 runs to 16 residues. CDR1 and CDR2 (germline): MGHRA, YSYEKL. The CDR3 DNA follows: TGCGCCAGCAGCCACCCGGGACAGGGGATCACCGGGGAGCTGTTTTTT. Its protein is CASSHPGQGITGELFF.

The chain has TRBV19 and TRBJ2-3; 13 nucleotides match TRBD2. Trimming removed 6 bases from V and 4 bases from J; junction bases left unmatched: 13. CDR3 size: 18 residues. CDR1 is LNHDA, CDR2 SQIVND, per germline (reference sequence). For the CDR3, the DNA is TGTGCCAGTAGCTCTGGACTAGCGGGGGATCGGTCGGCAGATACGCAGTATTTT. This codes for CASSSGLAGDRSADTQYF.

This chain joins TRBV28 and TRBJ1-2; D possibly corresponds to TRBD1 (6 bases). The CDR3 consists of 15 residues. Trimming left V 5 bases short and J 4 bases short, with 17 bases between. Germline CDR1 is MDHEN and CDR2 is SYDVKM. The CDR3 region has the DNA TGTGCCAGCAGTCGAAGCGGCAGGGGCCTCTATGGCTACACCTTC. Protein sequence: CASSRSGRGLYGYTF.

J is TRBJ1-1 and V is TRBV18; D is possibly TRBD1 (5 bases). Germline V gives CDR1 KGHSH, CDR2 LQKENI. Trimming removed 2 bases from V and 5 bases from J, with 12 bases in between. CDR3 length equals 14 residues. DNA of the CDR3: TGTGCCAGCTCACCATCACAGGTACGGACTGAAGCTTTCTTT. Translation: CASSPSQVRTEAFF.

The chain links TRBV7-2 to TRBJ2-2; the match to TRBD2 covers 10 bases. The V segment lost 5 bases and the J segment 9 bases; nucleotides outside the gene matches: 9. Germline V gene sequence: CDR1 SGHTA, CDR2 FQGNSA. This CDR3 spans 15 amino acids. CDR3 coding DNA: TGTGCCAGCAGCCTTATGGCTAGCGGGGGTAGGGAGCTGTTTTTT. It is translated as CASSLMASGGRELFF.

About this clone: A far larger clone lies a single base away; this is likely a read error. This rearrangement joins TRBV10-1 to TRBJ2-1; D not resolved. V lost 2 bases and J lost 4, with 9 bases in between. Looked up from germline, CDR1 is WNHNN and CDR2 is SYGVQD (reference sequence). The CDR3 has 14 residues. CDR3 in amino acids: CASSEGDTYNEQFF. CDR3 bases: TGCGCCAGCAGTGAGGGCGATACATACAATGAGCAGTTCTTC.

Note on this clone: A far larger clone is off by one base, so a read error is likely. V gene TRBV6-1 combines with J gene TRBJ1-1; D uncertain. Trimming shortened V by 1 base and J by 1 base, and 4 bases separated the two germline ends. The CDR3 contains 13 residues. The germline gives CDR1 MNHNS, CDR2 SASEGT. The CDR3 bases are TGTGCCAGCAGTGAAGGTGCGAACACTGAAGCTTTCTTT. This codes for CASSEGANTEAFF.

The gene calls are TRBV4-1 and TRBJ1-4; TRBD1 is a possible D gene (5 bases). Trimming removed 0 bases at V and 0 bases at J, with 8 bases between. Looked up from germline, CDR1 is MGHRA and CDR2 is YSYEKL. CDR3 size: 16 residues. The CDR3 DNA is TGCGCCAGCAGCCAAGATGGGGCGGCAACTAATGAAAAACTGTTTTTT. It encodes CASSQDGAATNEKLFF.

This clone was picked up a small number of times. V usage is TRBV2 and J usage is TRBJ1-2; no firm D call. V lost 5 bases and J 1 base, leaving 8 bases between the germline ends. The CDR3 covers 13 residues. Germline V gene data show CDR1 as SNHLY and CDR2 as FYNNEI. The CDR3 region has the DNA TGTGCCAGCAGTCCGGACGGTAACTATGGCTACACCTTC. Its translation is CASSPDGNYGYTF.

A remark on this clone: Only one base separates this from a far larger clonotype, so it likely reflects a read error. This CDR3 fails to terminate in the conserved phenylalanine or tryptophan, so it likely reflects a read error. The chain recombines TRBV6-1 with TRBJ2-7, with D perhaps TRBD2 (5 bases). The germline V gene has CDR1 MNHNS and CDR2 SASEGT. The length of the CDR3 is 15 residues. V was trimmed by 0 bases and J by 3 bases, leaving 12 bases between them. In nucleotides, the CDR3 is TGTGCCAGCAGTGAAGCTCCGACTATGGTCTACGAGCAGTACTCC. It codes for CASSEAPTMVYEQYS.

The V gene is TRBV9, the J gene TRBJ2-7; D might be TRBD1 (6 bases). V was trimmed by 0 bases and J by 4 bases, leaving 14 bases between them. The CDR3 loop spans 15 amino acids. In germline, CDR1 is SGDLS, CDR2 YYNGEE. As DNA, the CDR3 is TGTGCCAGCAGCGTAGGTGGAACAGGGCAATACGAGCAGTACTTC. Translating it yields CASSVGGTGQYEQYF.